The clone carrying this TCR beta chain was seen only once. RNA amounts of roughly 0.5 to 1 ug underwent reverse transcription with random hexamers. It was immunoSEQ multiplex PCR that amplified TCR beta CDR3 across 54 Vbeta and 13 Jbeta. TCRdb itself ran the immunoSEQ multiplex PCR reads through MiXCR, one entry per CDR3 protein. The data contain 250,000 to 350,000 distinct CDR3 sequences, about 88% of them singletons. This sample was taken from a study of CD8 T cells in Susac syndrome. CD8+ and CD4+ T cells circulating in blood were sequenced for TCR beta. J was trimmed by 5 bases and V by 4 bases; bases with no gene match: 11. The CDR3 length is 17 residues. CDR1 and CDR2 from the germline V gene are SQVTM and ANQGSEA.

This chain links TRBV29-1 with TRBJ2-1; 13 bases agree with TRBD2. Specimen: CD8+ T cells from PBMCs. This receptor was identified in a human donor with multiple sclerosis. The CDR3 protein is CSVAMGLAGSIHNEQFF. As DNA, the CDR3 is TGCAGCGTTGCGATGGGACTAGCGGGGTCTATCCACAATGAGCAGTTCTTC.